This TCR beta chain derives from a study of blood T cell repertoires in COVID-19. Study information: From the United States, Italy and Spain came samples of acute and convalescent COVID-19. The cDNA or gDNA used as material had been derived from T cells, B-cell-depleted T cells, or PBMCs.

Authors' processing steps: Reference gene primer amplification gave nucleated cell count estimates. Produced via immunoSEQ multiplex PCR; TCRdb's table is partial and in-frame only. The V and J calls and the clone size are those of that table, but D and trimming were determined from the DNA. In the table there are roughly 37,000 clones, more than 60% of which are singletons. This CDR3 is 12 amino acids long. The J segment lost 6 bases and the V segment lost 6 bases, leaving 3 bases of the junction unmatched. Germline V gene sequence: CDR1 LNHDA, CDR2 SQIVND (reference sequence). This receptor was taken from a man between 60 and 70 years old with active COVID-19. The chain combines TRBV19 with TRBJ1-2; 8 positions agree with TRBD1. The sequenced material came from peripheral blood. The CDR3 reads CASRQGANGYTF. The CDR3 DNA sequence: TGTGCCAGTAGGCAGGGGGCAAATGGCTACACCTTC.